Below, 19 T cell receptor beta chains from the same sample are listed, as sequenced in a study of monozygotic twins with inflammatory bowel disease. TCRdb re-called the 5' RACE reads, yielding one record per CDR3 amino acid sequence without DNA. The listing contains over 350,000 distinct CDR3 sequences. Source material: blood. The receptors were sampled from a human donor with ulcerative colitis or Crohn's disease, or a healthy co-twin of an affected twin (not recorded which).

This sequence joins TRBV30 and TRBJ1-4. The CDR3 loop spans 15 amino acids. Germline CDR1 GTSNPN, CDR2 SVGIG (reference sequence). CDR3: CAWSRGNLLYEKLFF.

The chain employs TRBV11-1 and TRBJ2-5; TCRdb names TRBD2, which stays unverified in the absence of DNA. Germline lookup yields CDR1 SGHAT and CDR2 FQDESV (reference sequence). The CDR3 spans 18 residues. The CDR3 is CASSLVVLAGGGQETQYF. The entire variable domain, with the rest obtained from reference TRBV11-1 and TRBJ2-5, is as follows: EAEVAQSPRYKITEKSQAVAFWCDPISGHATLYWYRQILGQGPELLVQFQDESVVDDSQLPKDRFSAERLKGVDSTLKIQPAELGDSAMYLCASSLVVLAGGGQETQYFGPGTRLLVL.

The rearrangement links TRBV6-5 to TRBJ1-4; the TRBD1 assignment by TCRdb is unverifiable without DNA. The germline V gene has CDR1 MNHEY and CDR2 SVGAGI. The CDR3 has 14 residues. This chain's CDR3 is CASSYRDNTEKLFF.

The chain is built from TRBV5-1 and TRBJ2-2; the TCRdb call, TRBD1, lacks DNA for checking. This CDR3 is 15 amino acids long. Germline V gives CDR1 SGHRS, CDR2 YFSETQ. The CDR3 reads CASSLFGQGTGELFF. Based on the CDR3 plus reference TRBV5-1 and TRBJ2-2, the full variable domain is KAGVTQTPRYLIKTRGQQVTLSCSPISGHRSVSWYQQTPGQGLQFLFEYFSETQRNKGNFPGRFSGRQFSNSRSEMNVSTLELGDSALYLCASSLFGQGTGELFFGEGSRLTVL.

The V call is TRBV9, the J call TRBJ2-3; TCRdb's D call of TRBD2 is untestable without DNA. The CDR3 runs to 15 residues. Germline V gives CDR1 SGDLS, CDR2 YYNGEE. The CDR3 sequence is CASGPGGPSTDTQYF. Based on the CDR3 plus reference TRBV9 and TRBJ2-3, the full variable domain is DSGVTQTPKHLITATGQRVTLRCSPRSGDLSVYWYQQSLDQGLQFLIQYYNGEERAKGNILERFSAQQFPDLHSELNLSSLELGDSALYFCASGPGGPSTDTQYFGPGTRLTVL.

V usage is TRBV20-1 and J usage is TRBJ2-6. Germline assignment: CDR1 DFQATT and CDR2 SNEGSKA (reference sequence). The CDR3 sequence is 14 residues long. CDR3 loop: CSAREGSGANVLTF.

The V call is TRBV6-5, the J call TRBJ2-1; as DNA is missing, the TRBD2 call by TCRdb cannot be tested. The CDR3 extends over 19 amino acids. Germline values: CDR1 MNHEY, CDR2 SVGAGI. CDR3 residues: CASSYQGLAGGHRGNEQFF.

This chain connects TRBV12-3 or TRBV12-4 to TRBJ2-1. The CDR3 covers 14 residues. The CDR3 is CASNDFGFNNEQFF.

The CDR3 is CASSSDRPDKYEQYF. The chain combines TRBV5-6 with TRBJ2-7. From germline, CDR1 is SGHDT and CDR2 YYEEEE. This CDR3 is 15 amino acids long.

The chain has TRBV27 and TRBJ2-1; absent DNA, TCRdb's TRBD2 call cannot be checked. The germline V gene encodes CDR1 MNHEY and CDR2 SMNVEV (reference sequence). The CDR3 extends over 14 amino acids. CDR3 amino acids: CASSERGVYNEQFF.

This chain uses TRBV7-2 with TRBJ2-7; no DNA is available, so the TRBD2 call from TCRdb remains unchecked. Germline values: CDR1 SGHTA, CDR2 FQGNSA. The CDR3 contains 14 residues. CDR3 sequence: CASSSQRYSYEQYF.

This chain uses TRBV6-5 with TRBJ1-2; absent DNA, TCRdb's TRBD1 call cannot be checked. The germline V gene encodes CDR1 MNHEY and CDR2 SVGAGI. This CDR3 comprises 14 residues. The CDR3: CASSYSQGARGYTF.

The chain combines TRBV20-1 with TRBJ2-3; TCRdb's D call of TRBD1 is untestable without DNA. The CDR3 is made up of 17 amino acids. Per germline, CDR1 DFQATT and CDR2 SNEGSKA (reference sequence). This CDR3 is CSARARDVTGATDTQYF.

The chain links TRBV9 to TRBJ1-2. Germline CDR1 and CDR2: SGDLS and YYNGEE. The CDR3 consists of 15 residues. The CDR3 sequence is CASSPAVGRDYGYTF.

The genes are TRBV7-8 and TRBJ2-7; TCRdb calls TRBD1, which cannot be checked without DNA. Germline lookup yields CDR1 SGHVS and CDR2 FQNEAQ. The CDR3 has 15 amino acids. The CDR3 reads CASSYSRTGWYEQYF.

The chain carries TRBV5-6 and TRBJ1-1. There are 13 residues in the CDR3. The germline V gene encodes CDR1 SGHDT and CDR2 YYEEEE. The CDR3 reads CASSLDPRAEAFF.

The rearrangement uses TRBV27 and TRBJ1-5; the TRBD1 assignment by TCRdb is unverifiable without DNA. Germline V lookup: CDR1 MNHEY, CDR2 SMNVEV (reference sequence). This CDR3 has 14 amino acids. The CDR3 is CASSSGGRNQPQHF.

The J gene is TRBJ2-5, the V gene TRBV7-2; TCRdb outputs TRBD2, but without DNA this stays unchecked. Germline V gives CDR1 SGHTA, CDR2 FQGNSA. The CDR3 sequence is 15 residues long. The CDR3 protein is CASSLTRGRQETQYF.

The gene calls are TRBV20-1 and TRBJ1-6; TCRdb's D call of TRBD1 is untestable without DNA. Germline-derived CDR1 and CDR2 are DFQATT and SNEGSKA (reference sequence). The CDR3 has 15 amino acids. CDR3: CSARDPKEGDSPLHF.